The sequence of this T cell receptor beta chain was determined in a study of T cell clones after liver transplantation. Findings of the study overall: Migration into the graft, not deletion, may explain lost graft donor-reactive T cells.

CDR1 KGHSH and CDR2 LQKENI come from the germline V gene. V was clipped by 4 bases and J by 2 bases, with 12 bases between them. The CDR3 covers 16 residues. As for this clone: Its antigen is not identified.

CD3+CD4+ and CD3+CD8+ cells were FACS-sorted from thawed unstimulated PBMCs. Data came from immunoSEQ multiplex PCR; TCRdb stores just in-frame clones and leaves some out. The sample records nearly 55,000 clones, roughly 80% being singletons. The sample here was CD4+ T cells from blood, taken before liver transplant. This sequence originates from a human donor who received a liver transplant. The chain couples TRBV18 to TRBJ2-6; tentatively, D is TRBD1 (6 bases). CDR3 region: CASSRLQGAGANVLTF. In DNA form, the CDR3 reads TGTGCCAGCTCACGATTACAGGGTGCTGGGGCCAACGTCCTGACTTTC.